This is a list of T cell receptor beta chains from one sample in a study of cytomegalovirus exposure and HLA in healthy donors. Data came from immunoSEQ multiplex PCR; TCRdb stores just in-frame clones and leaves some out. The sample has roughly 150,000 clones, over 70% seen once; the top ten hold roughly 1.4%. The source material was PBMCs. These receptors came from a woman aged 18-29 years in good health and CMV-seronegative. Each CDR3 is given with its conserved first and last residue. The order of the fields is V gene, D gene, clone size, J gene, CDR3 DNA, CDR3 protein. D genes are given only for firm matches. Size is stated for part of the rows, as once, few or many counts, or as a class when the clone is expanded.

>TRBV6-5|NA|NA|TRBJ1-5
TGTGCCAGCAGTTACAGGGCAGGGAAGGGTCCCCAGCATTTT
CASSYRAGKGPQHF
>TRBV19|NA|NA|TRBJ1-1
TGTGCCACTAGGGAAGAGGGACACATGAACACTGAAGCTTTCTTT
CATREEGHMNTEAFF
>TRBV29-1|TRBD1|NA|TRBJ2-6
TGCAGCGTTGAAGTCCGGGACAGGGGCTCTGGGGCCAACGTCCTGACTTTC
CSVEVRDRGSGANVLTF
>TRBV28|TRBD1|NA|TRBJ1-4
TGTGCCAGCAGTTTAACCCAAACCCAAAAGAGACAGGGTTTTCTTGCCCCGAATGAAAAACTGTTTTTT
CASSLTQTQKRQGFLAPNEKLFF
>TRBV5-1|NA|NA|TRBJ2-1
TGCGCCAGCAGATTGGGGGCCGGCTACAATGAGCAGTTCTTC
CASRLGAGYNEQFF
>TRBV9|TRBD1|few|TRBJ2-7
TGTGCCAGCAGCGTAGAAGGGGGACAGGGTTCCCACGAGCAGTACTTC
CASSVEGGQGSHEQYF
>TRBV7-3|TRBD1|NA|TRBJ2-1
TGTGCCAGCAGCCCGGGACAGGGACTCTACAATGAGCAGTTCTTC
CASSPGQGLYNEQFF
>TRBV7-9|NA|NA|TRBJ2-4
TGTGCCAGCAGCCCTACGTCTATTAGAAACATTCAGTACTTC
CASSPTSIRNIQYF
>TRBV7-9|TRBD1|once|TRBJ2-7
TGTGCCAGCAGCTTAGATGGCAGGGGGCGGTACGAGCAGTACTTC
CASSLDGRGRYEQYF
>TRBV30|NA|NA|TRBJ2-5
TGTGCCTGGAGTGTCAGGACACCCGAGACCCAGTACTTC
CAWSVRTPETQYF
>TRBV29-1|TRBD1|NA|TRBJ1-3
TGCAGCGTTGAAGACAACTTCAGGGGGGAGAATGGAAACACCATATATTTT
CSVEDNFRGENGNTIYF
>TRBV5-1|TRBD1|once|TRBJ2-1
TGCGCCAGCAGCTTGGCTGGGACAGGAGACGATGAGCAGTTCTTC
CASSLAGTGDDEQFF
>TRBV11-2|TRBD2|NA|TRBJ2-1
TGTGCCAGCAGCTTAGCCGGGGGGGCTTACAATGAGCAGTTCTTC
CASSLAGGAYNEQFF
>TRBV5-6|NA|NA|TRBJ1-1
TGTGCCAGCAGCTTGGCAGTTTCGGGATCTGAAGCTTTCTTT
CASSLAVSGSEAFF
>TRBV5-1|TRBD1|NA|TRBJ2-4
TGCGCCAGCAGTCCGACACAGGGGGCTAACATTCAGTACTTC
CASSPTQGANIQYF
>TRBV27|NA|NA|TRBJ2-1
TGTGCCAGCAGTGGTCTTACTATGCTGTACAATGAGCAGTTCTTC
CASSGLTMLYNEQFF
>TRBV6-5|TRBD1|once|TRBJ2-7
TGTGCCAGTTGGACAGGGGTCGAGCAGTACTTC
CASWTGVEQYF
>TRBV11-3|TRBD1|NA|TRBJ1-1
TGTGCCAGCAGGAAACGACAGGGACAGAACACTGAAGCTTTCTTT
CASRKRQGQNTEAFF
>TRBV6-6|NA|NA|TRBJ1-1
TGTGCCAGCAGTTATATGGGGGGGGGAAGGACTGAAGCTTTCTTT
CASSYMGGGRTEAFF
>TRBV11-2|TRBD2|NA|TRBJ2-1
TGTGCCAGCAGCTCTAGACTAGCGGGGGGGCGAGCCTACAATGAGCAGTTCTTC
CASSSRLAGGRAYNEQFF
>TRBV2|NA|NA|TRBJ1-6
TGTGCCAGCAGCGGAGTGGCCGTCCTCCAAGGAAATTCACCCCTCCACTTT
CASSGVAVLQGNSPLHF
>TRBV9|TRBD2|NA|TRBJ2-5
TGTGCCAGCAGCGTAGGTGGCGGGGGGGCCGGGGAGACCCAGTACTTC
CASSVGGGGAGETQYF
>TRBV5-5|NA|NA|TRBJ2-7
TGTGCCAGCAGTCAGGCCCTCTACGAGCAGTACTTC
CASSQALYEQYF
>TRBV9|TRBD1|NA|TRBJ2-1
TGTGCCAGCAGCGTACGGACAGGGGCTTTGAATGAGCAGTTCTTC
CASSVRTGALNEQFF
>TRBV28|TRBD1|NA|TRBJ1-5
TGTGCCAGCAGTTCCGGACAGGGCAATCAGCCCCAGCATTTT
CASSSGQGNQPQHF
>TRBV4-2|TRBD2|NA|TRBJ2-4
TGTGCCAGCAGCCAAGAATTCCTAGCGGGGCCAAACATTCAGTACTTC
CASSQEFLAGPNIQYF
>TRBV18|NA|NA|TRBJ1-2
TGTGCCAGCTCACCACCAGACTTTTACGGGAGCCATGGCTACACCTTC
CASSPPDFYGSHGYTF
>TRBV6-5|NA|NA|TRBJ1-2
TGTGCCAGCAGTTACTCTTCTGATCGGGGCTACACCTTC
CASSYSSDRGYTF
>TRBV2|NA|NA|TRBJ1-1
TGTGCCAGCAGTGACAGTTTCACTGAAGCTTTCTTT
CASSDSFTEAFF
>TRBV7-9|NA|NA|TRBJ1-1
TGTGCCAGCAGCTCACAGCAGACGGTGAACACTGAAGCTTTCTTT
CASSSQQTVNTEAFF
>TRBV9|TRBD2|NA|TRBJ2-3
TGTGCCAGCAGCCCGGGAGGGCCGGGATGGGGCACAGATACGCAGTATTTT
CASSPGGPGWGTDTQYF